These T cell receptor beta chains were read from a single sample in a study of shared clonotypes between healthy human individuals. Only in-frame clones appear in the TCRdb table, and some are missing; sequencing was by immunoSEQ multiplex PCR. The sample lists over 400,000 clones; about 85% were seen once. The sequencing input was PBMCs. Source of these receptors: a middle-aged woman in good health. Some clones in this sample may be carry-over from other donors' samples. Both conserved end residues are part of each CDR3. D genes are given only for firm matches. Only some rows state a clone size, as once, few, many or a class for expanded clones.

V gene	clone size	D gene	J gene	CDR3 protein	CDR3 DNA
TRBV9	NA	NA	TRBJ1-5	CASSVGLDNQPQHF	TGTGCCAGCAGCGTAGGACTTGACAATCAGCCCCAGCATTTT
TRBV4-1	NA	TRBD1	TRBJ2-3	CASSQDRGQGAGLRDTQYF	TGCGCCAGCAGCCAAGATCGGGGCCAGGGGGCCGGATTGCGGGATACGCAGTATTTT
TRBV10-3	NA	TRBD2	TRBJ2-2	CATLSGSGTGELFF	TGTGCCACCCTTAGCGGGAGCGGCACCGGGGAGCTGTTTTTT
TRBV5-1	NA	TRBD2	TRBJ2-5	CASSLAGTSGETQYF	TGCGCCAGCAGCTTGGCCGGTACTAGCGGAGAGACCCAGTACTTC
TRBV28	NA	NA	TRBJ2-7	CASSSPGVGAYEQYF	TGTGCCAGCAGTTCCCCCGGGGTGGGAGCCTACGAGCAGTACTTC
TRBV19	NA	NA	TRBJ1-2	CASSTQSSIHGYTF	TGTGCCAGTAGTACGCAGTCATCTATCCATGGCTACACCTTC
TRBV28	NA	NA	TRBJ1-4	CASRDSQREKLFF	TGTGCCAGCAGGGACAGCCAGAGAGAAAAACTGTTTTTT
TRBV25-1	NA	NA	TRBJ1-1	CASSARDGGTEAFF	TGTGCCAGCAGTGCACGGGACGGGGGCACTGAAGCTTTCTTT
TRBV11-2	once	NA	TRBJ2-1	CASRAQVGSSYNEQFF	TGTGCCAGCAGGGCACAGGTTGGGAGCTCCTACAATGAGCAGTTCTTC
TRBV7-6	NA	NA	TRBJ1-1	CASSRRGSYTEAFF	TGTGCCAGCAGCCGAAGGGGTTCGTACACTGAAGCTTTCTTT
TRBV6-1	many	TRBD1	TRBJ1-1	CASRPRGRVEAFF	TGTGCCAGCAGACCCAGGGGGCGGGTTGAAGCTTTCTTT
TRBV28	NA	TRBD2	TRBJ2-7	CASFAGGSFEQYF	TGTGCCAGCTTTGCGGGAGGATCTTTCGAGCAGTACTTC
TRBV6-1	NA	NA	TRBJ1-4	CASSEDYRQREKLFF	TGTGCCAGCAGTGAAGATTACAGGCAAAGAGAAAAACTGTTTTTT
TRBV4-1	NA	TRBD2	TRBJ2-3	CASSQDPGLAGTDTQYF	TGCGCCAGCAGCCAAGATCCCGGGCTAGCGGGGACAGATACGCAGTATTTT
TRBV6-1	NA	NA	TRBJ2-4	CASSETRVAKNIQYF	TGTGCCAGCAGTGAAACCCGGGTAGCCAAAAACATTCAGTACTTC
TRBV7-9	NA	NA	TRBJ1-1	CASILANTEAFF	TGTGCCAGCATCTTGGCGAACACTGAAGCTTTCTTT